These 26 T cell receptor beta chains came from one sample sequenced in a study of blood T cell repertoires in COVID-19. Assay used: immunoSEQ multiplex PCR; TCRdb lists only in-frame clones, some missing. The sample has a few hundred thousand clones, more than 80% seen once; the top ten hold nearly 6.5%. The sequencing input was peripheral blood. Source of these receptors: a man aged 18 to 30 who had recovered from COVID-19.

J is TRBJ2-3 and V is TRBV2; the match to TRBD2 covers 9 bases. The CDR3 spans 15 residues. Looked up from germline, CDR1 is SNHLY and CDR2 is FYNNEI. The V gene end was trimmed by 7 bases and the J gene end by 2 bases; junction bases not matched to a gene: 7. As DNA, the CDR3 is TGTGCCAGCACACCGGGACTAGCTACCACAGATACGCAGTATTTT. Amino acids: CASTPGLATTDTQYF. Using reference TRBV2 and TRBJ2-3 for the parts outside the CDR3, the full variable domain is EPEVTQTPSHQVTQMGQEVILRCVPISNHLYFYWYRQILGQKVEFLVSFYNNEISEKSEIFDDQFSVERPDGSNFTLKIRSTKLEDSAMYFCASTPGLATTDTQYFGPGTRLTVL.

The chain has TRBV19 and TRBJ1-1; D call uncertain. V was trimmed by 0 bases and J by 3 bases, leaving 5 bases between them. This CDR3 has 13 amino acids. Germline V CDR1 and CDR2: LNHDA, SQIVND (reference sequence). The CDR3 nucleotides are TGTGCCAGTAGTATAGAACAGTACACTGAAGCTTTCTTT. Translating it yields CASSIEQYTEAFF. The complete variable domain, with remaining parts taken from reference TRBV19 and TRBJ1-1, reads DGGITQSPKYLFRKEGQNVTLSCEQNLNHDAMYWYRQDPGQGLRLIYYSQIVNDFQKGDIAEGYSVSREKKESFPLTVTSAQKNPTAFYLCASSIEQYTEAFFGQGTRLTVV.

V gene TRBV7-9 combines with J gene TRBJ2-5, with a weak D call TRBD2 (6 bases). This CDR3 region has 14 residues. Germline lookup yields CDR1 SEHNR and CDR2 FQNEAQ (reference sequence). Deletions cut 2 bases from V and 4 bases from J, with 11 bases between. The CDR3 sequence is CASSLRAGGETQYF. Written as DNA, the CDR3 is TGTGCCAGCAGCTTACGGGCCGGGGGAGAGACCCAGTACTTC.

This clone has only one observation. The chain uses TRBV7-3 and TRBJ1-1; D may be TRBD1 (5 bases). CDR3 length equals 15 residues. Germline V gives CDR1 SGHTA, CDR2 FQGTGA. Trimming cost V 5 bases and J 2 bases, with 15 bases left between them. The CDR3 nucleotides are TGTGCCAGCAGCCCTGGTAGGGGCAGAAACACTGAAGCTTTCTTT. As protein: CASSPGRGRNTEAFF. Together with reference TRBV7-3 and TRBJ1-1, the CDR3 gives the full variable domain: GAGVSQTPSNKVTEKGKYVELRCDPISGHTALYWYRQSLGQGPEFLIYFQGTGAADDSGLPNDRFFAVRPEGSVSTLKIQRTERGDSAVYLCASSPGRGRNTEAFFGQGTRLTVV.

This clone was recorded only once. V gene TRBV6-4 combines with J gene TRBJ2-1; D gene unclear. The CDR3 spans 16 residues. CDR1 MRHNA and CDR2 SNTAGT come from the germline V gene. V was shortened by 6 bases and J by 0 bases, with 15 bases between the two germline ends. The CDR3 DNA follows: TGTGCCAGCAGCGCACTCCCCTTAAGCTCCTACAATGAGCAGTTCTTC. It encodes CASSALPLSSYNEQFF.

The rearrangement uses TRBV9 and TRBJ2-1; a possible D gene is TRBD2 (6 bases). Per germline, CDR1 SGDLS and CDR2 YYNGEE. The CDR3 loop spans 15 amino acids. V dropped 4 bases and J dropped 1 base, with 12 bases sitting between them. In DNA form, the CDR3 reads TGTGCCAGCAGCCCCGCCAGCGGGTCCTACAATGAGCAGTTCTTC. Translation: CASSPASGSYNEQFF.

The V call is TRBV2, the J call TRBJ2-3, with 7 bases identical to TRBD2. The V segment lost 3 bases and the J segment 5 bases; nucleotides outside the gene matches: 5. This CDR3 has 14 amino acids. Germline V gives CDR1 SNHLY, CDR2 FYNNEI. The CDR3 reads CASSDPGGVDTQYF. For the CDR3, the DNA is TGTGCCAGCAGTGACCCGGGAGGAGTAGATACGCAGTATTTT. Full variable domain (missing parts from reference TRBV2 and TRBJ2-3): EPEVTQTPSHQVTQMGQEVILRCVPISNHLYFYWYRQILGQKVEFLVSFYNNEISEKSEIFDDQFSVERPDGSNFTLKIRSTKLEDSAMYFCASSDPGGVDTQYFGPGTRLTVL.

The chain recombines TRBV4-1 with TRBJ2-1; 7 nucleotides match TRBD2. The CDR3 extends over 17 amino acids. CDR1 MGHRA and CDR2 YSYEKL come from the germline V gene. The junction had 6 bases not matched to a gene; V was cut back by 0 bases and J by 1 base. CDR3 DNA: TGCGCCAGCAGCCAAGAGCTGGCTAGCGGTTCCTACAATGAGCAGTTCTTC. It codes for CASSQELASGSYNEQFF.

The CDR3 coding sequence is TGTGCCAGCAGTTACTCGCGGGACTCTGGAAACACCATATATTTT. Protein sequence: CASSYSRDSGNTIYF. The chain has TRBV6-5 and TRBJ1-3; D uncertain. The CDR3 is made up of 15 amino acids. The germline V gene encodes CDR1 MNHEY and CDR2 SVGAGI. V lost 0 bases, J lost 0 bases, and 6 bases lay in between.

This clone was detected once. The chain links TRBV7-2 to TRBJ2-5; TRBD1 agrees at 7 bases. CDR3 length: 14 residues. The germline gives CDR1 SGHTA, CDR2 FQGNSA. J gave up 5 bases and V 4 bases, and 7 bases lay outside the gene matches. The CDR3 DNA reads as TGTGCCAGCAGCTCGCGATGGACAGGCGAGACCCAGTACTTC. Its translation: CASSSRWTGETQYF.

As DNA, the CDR3 is TGTGCCAGCAGCTTCTGGGACAGAATGAACACCGGGGAGCTGTTTTTT. It translates to CASSFWDRMNTGELFF. The chain recombines TRBV7-9 with TRBJ2-2; 7 nucleotides align to TRBD1. The CDR3 is made up of 16 amino acids. Unmatched junction bases numbered 5, after V lost 3 bases and J lost 1 base. Germline V gene data show CDR1 as SEHNR and CDR2 as FQNEAQ (reference sequence).

The gene calls are TRBV7-2 and TRBJ2-5; TRBD1 is a possible D gene (6 bases). The germline CDR1 and CDR2 sequences are SGHTA and FQGNSA. The V and J ends lost 0 bases and 1 base respectively, with 6 bases between them. The CDR3 covers 14 residues. CDR3 protein: CASSLAGAQETQYF. CDR3 DNA sequence: TGTGCCAGCAGCTTAGCGGGGGCCCAAGAGACCCAGTACTTC. The complete variable domain, with remaining parts taken from reference TRBV7-2 and TRBJ2-5, reads GAGVSQSPSNKVTEKGKDVELRCDPISGHTALYWYRQSLGQGLEFLIYFQGNSAPDKSGLPSDRFSAERTGGSVSTLTIQRTQQEDSAVYLCASSLAGAQETQYFGPGTRLLVL.

The gene calls are TRBV5-4 and TRBJ1-1, with TRBD1 matching 7 bases. Germline V lookup: CDR1 SGHNT, CDR2 YYREEE (reference sequence). The V and J ends lost 4 bases and 6 bases, in that order; junction bases with no gene match: 6. There are 13 residues in the CDR3. The CDR3 protein is CASSLGGLAEAFF. CDR3 in DNA: TGTGCCAGCAGCCTAGGGGGCCTCGCTGAAGCTTTCTTT.

The chain recombines TRBV7-9 with TRBJ1-1; 8 positions match TRBD1. V was clipped by 4 bases and J by 0 bases; unmatched bases: 4. CDR1 SEHNR and CDR2 FQNEAQ come from the germline V gene (reference sequence). This CDR3 has 15 residues. The CDR3 sequence is CASSSDRALNTEAFF. The DNA of the CDR3 is TGTGCCAGCAGCTCGGACAGGGCTCTGAACACTGAAGCTTTCTTT.

With respect to this clone: This sample also contains other DNA sequences that code for the same CDR3. This chain uses TRBV5-1 with TRBJ1-1, with 8 positions matching TRBD1. The V gene's germline CDR1 is SGHRS and CDR2 YFSETQ. This CDR3 spans 15 amino acids. V dropped 0 bases and J dropped 0; count of bases not matched to a gene: 1. The CDR3 reads CASSLVTGVNTEAFF. CDR3 coding DNA: TGCGCCAGCAGCTTGGTGACAGGGGTGAACACTGAAGCTTTCTTT.

The chain employs TRBV6-5 and TRBJ1-5, with a weak D call TRBD1 (6 bases). The CDR3 has 16 amino acids. V lost 2 bases and J lost 1, with 12 bases in between. The germline V gene encodes CDR1 MNHEY and CDR2 SVGAGI. CDR3 protein: CASSYRRQGSNQPQHF. CDR3 nucleotides: TGTGCCAGCAGTTACCGGCGGCAGGGGAGCAATCAGCCCCAGCATTTT.

This clone was seen a few times. V usage is TRBV2 and J usage is TRBJ2-2; a possible D gene is TRBD1 (7 bases). V was pared by 8 bases and J by 5 bases, with 15 bases between. The V gene's germline CDR1 is SNHLY and CDR2 FYNNEI. The CDR3 sequence is 14 residues long. CDR3 coding DNA: TGTGCCAGCGCTGGAGGGACAGAGACCGGGGAGCTGTTTTTT. Its translation: CASAGGTETGELFF.

The CDR3, as DNA: TGTGCCAGCAGCCCTTTTGCGGGGGTGAACACCGGGGAGCTGTTTTTT. Encoded protein: CASSPFAGVNTGELFF. V usage is TRBV25-1 and J usage is TRBJ2-2, with TRBD2 matching 7 bases. Trimming cost V 6 bases and J 1 base; bases outside gene matches: 8. The germline gives CDR1 MGHDK, CDR2 SYGVNS. The CDR3 consists of 16 residues.

CDR3 sequence (DNA): TGTGCCAGCAGTGACCCAGTAAACGGGGAGCTGTTTTTT. Protein product: CASSDPVNGELFF. The rearrangement links TRBV6-4 to TRBJ2-2; no reliable D call. The V gene lost 2 bases and the J gene lost 7 bases, with 8 bases spanning the gap. The CDR3 totals 13 residues. Germline assignment: CDR1 MRHNA and CDR2 SNTAGT.

V usage is TRBV11-2 and J usage is TRBJ2-3; weak D call: TRBD1 (6 bases). Germline V CDR1 and CDR2: SGHAT, FQNNGV. CDR3 length: 17 amino acids. V shed 0 bases and J shed 1 base, with 14 bases lying between them. CDR3 protein: CASSLDRRGFGTDTQYF. CDR3 nucleotides: TGTGCCAGCAGCTTAGATAGAAGGGGGTTTGGCACAGATACGCAGTATTTT.

The CDR3 sequence: CASSLEGTGRNTIYF. The CDR3 nucleotides are TGTGCCAGCAGCTTGGAGGGGACAGGTAGAAACACCATATATTTT. This chain joins TRBV5-6 and TRBJ1-3; TRBD1 agrees at 8 bases. The junction had 4 bases not matched to a gene; V was cut back by 0 bases and J by 5 bases. Germline CDR1 reads SGHDT; CDR2 reads YYEEEE. The CDR3 contains 15 residues. Full variable domain (rest looked up from reference TRBV5-6 and TRBJ1-3): DAGVTQSPTHLIKTRGQQVTLRCSPKSGHDTVSWYQQALGQGPQFIFQYYEEEERQRGNFPDRFSGHQFPNYSSELNVNALLLGDSALYLCASSLEGTGRNTIYFGEGSWLTVV.

The chain uses TRBV4-1 and TRBJ2-7; TRBD1 is a possible D gene (5 bases). The CDR3 covers 16 residues. Trimming cost V 4 bases and J 0 bases, with 16 bases left between them. Germline CDR1 and CDR2: MGHRA and YSYEKL. The CDR3 DNA is TGCGCCAGCAGCCGAGAAACCGACAGCCGCTCCTACGAGCAGTACTTC. This encodes CASSRETDSRSYEQYF.

The chain couples TRBV11-2 to TRBJ2-7; D may be TRBD1 (6 bases). V was clipped by 4 bases and J by 3 bases, with 13 bases between them. Per germline, CDR1 SGHAT and CDR2 FQNNGV. The CDR3 is 14 residues long. Here the CDR3 DNA reads TGTGCCAGCAGCTCCCAGGGGTCGGGCTACGAGCAGTACTTC. Encoded protein: CASSSQGSGYEQYF.

The V and J genes are TRBV7-2 and TRBJ2-2; 8 positions agree with TRBD1. Per the germline V gene, CDR1 is SGHTA and CDR2 is FQGNSA. The ends lost 5 bases at V and 1 base at J; junction bases unmatched: 3. CDR3 size: 15 residues. The CDR3 spells CASSPDRVNTGELFF. CDR3 coding DNA: TGTGCCAGCAGCCCGGACAGGGTGAACACCGGGGAGCTGTTTTTT.

This clone was counted once. The V call is TRBV19, the J call TRBJ1-1, with a tentative D call TRBD1 (5 bases). Germline CDR1 is LNHDA and CDR2 is SQIVND (reference sequence). The CDR3 is made up of 12 amino acids. With 5 bases removed from V and 1 base from J, the gap between germline ends came to 5 bases. The CDR3 DNA sequence: TGTGCCAGTAGTCAGGGGAACACTGAAGCTTTCTTT. Its translation: CASSQGNTEAFF.

The chain uses TRBV7-2 and TRBJ1-1; a weak D match, TRBD1 (6 bases). Germline-derived CDR1 and CDR2 are SGHTA and FQGNSA. The CDR3 extends over 16 amino acids. The V and J ends lost 4 bases and 6 bases respectively, with 21 bases between them. DNA of the CDR3: TGTGCCAGCAGCTCTCTCGGGGGGGGCGGCCGTTCTGAAGCTTTCTTT. Translation: CASSSLGGGGRSEAFF. Using reference TRBV7-2 and TRBJ1-1 for the parts outside the CDR3, the full variable domain is GAGVSQSPSNKVTEKGKDVELRCDPISGHTALYWYRQSLGQGLEFLIYFQGNSAPDKSGLPSDRFSAERTGGSVSTLTIQRTQQEDSAVYLCASSSLGGGGRSEAFFGQGTRLTVV.